Sequencing of this T cell receptor beta chain was carried out in a study of shared clonotypes between healthy human individuals. This CDR3 is 14 amino acids long. Germline V gives CDR1 SGHTA, CDR2 FQGNSA. V lost 1 base and J lost 6, with 12 bases in between. This clone was seen only once. Clones were sequenced by immunoSEQ multiplex PCR, and TCRdb holds only the in-frame ones, with some missing. This table holds approximately 2.1 million clones, approximately 93% found once. J is TRBJ2-5 and V is TRBV7-2; D uncertain. The clonotype originates from a man aged 18 to 35 in good health. Some clones in this sample may be carry-over from other donors' samples. Sequencing was performed on naive CD4+ T cells from PBMCs. Subset specified: CD45RA+ positively selected. CDR3 bases: TGTGCCAGCAGCTTAGTGTCGGTTACGCAGACCCAGTACTTC. Translating gives CASSLVSVTQTQYF.